The 14 T cell receptor beta chains below come from one sample, sequenced in a study of cytomegalovirus exposure and HLA in healthy donors (TCRdb year 2017). Preparation of the library involved the immunoSEQ multiplex PCR assay. For the multiplex PCR, a mixture combining 60 forward primers for TCR Vbeta segments and 13 reverse primers for TCR Jbeta segments was used. Entries here come from immuneACCESS through TCRdb and include only in-frame sequences with V and J called. Some clones fail to appear in such tables; in the studies checked, an unresolved V gene covers under half of the shortfall, and the cause of the remainder is unknown. The sample records about 31,000 clones, less than 70% of which are singletons. About 21% of the sample is in the top ten clones. Material for sequencing was PBMCs. These receptor sequences come from a man between 45 and 60 years old in good health and CMV-seropositive.

The rearrangement uses TRBV30 and TRBJ2-2; maybe TRBD1 (5 bases). Germline V gene lookup returns CDR1 GTSNPN and CDR2 SVGIG (reference sequence). Trimming pared 0 bases from V and 6 bases from J, leaving 8 bases between. The CDR3 has 13 amino acids. The CDR3 DNA sequence: TGTGCCTGGAGTGTAAGGGGTGCCGGGGAGCTGTTTTTT. It specifies CAWSVRGAGELFF. The variable domain in full, completed from reference TRBV30 and TRBJ2-2, reads SQTIHQWPATLVQPVGSPLSLECTVEGTSNPNLYWYRQAAGRGLQLLFYSVGIGQISSEVPQNLSASRPQDRQFILSSKKLLLSDSGFYLCAWSVRGAGELFFGEGSRLTVL.

This clone was counted a few times. The chain is built from TRBV7-6 and TRBJ2-2, with D possibly matching TRBD1 (5 bases). Germline CDR1 reads SGHVS; CDR2 reads FNYEAQ. Deletions cut 6 bases from V and 5 bases from J, with 13 bases between. The CDR3 totals 14 residues. Written as DNA, the CDR3 is TGTGCCAGCAGGAAGGGGTTTAATACCGGGGAGCTGTTTTTT. Translating gives CASRKGFNTGELFF.

The chain has TRBV5-4 and TRBJ2-5; 8 bases agree with TRBD1. The V gene end was trimmed by 1 base and the J gene end by 5 bases; junction bases not matched to a gene: 7. The CDR3 has 15 amino acids. From germline, CDR1 is SGHNT and CDR2 YYREEE (reference sequence). In DNA, the CDR3 is TGTGCCAGCAGCTTGCGGCAGGGGGCGGGGGAGACCCAGTACTTC. Translating gives CASSLRQGAGETQYF.

The V gene is TRBV28, the J gene TRBJ2-1, with TRBD2 matching over 9 bases. The CDR3 is made up of 14 amino acids. Looked up from germline, CDR1 is MDHEN and CDR2 is SYDVKM. Germline trimming cut 5 bases from V and 6 bases from J; bases unmatched to any gene: 5. CDR3 region: CASSGGRVGNEQFF. DNA of the CDR3: TGTGCCAGCAGTGGCGGGAGGGTAGGCAATGAGCAGTTCTTC.

V is TRBV10-3 and J is TRBJ2-2, with 10 bases fitting TRBD2. Trimming cost V 5 bases and J 0 bases; bases outside gene matches: 15. In germline, CDR1 is ENHRY, CDR2 SYGVKD. This CDR3 contains 20 residues. The CDR3 sequence is CAISNSGGLVGRTNTGELFF. The CDR3 DNA reads TGTGCCATCAGTAATAGCGGGGGGCTAGTTGGCCGAACGAACACCGGGGAGCTGTTTTTT.

This chain links TRBV6-5 with TRBJ1-1, with 9 bases aligning to TRBD1. V gave up 6 bases and J gave up 4 bases; unmatched junction bases: 9. Germline lookup yields CDR1 MNHEY and CDR2 SVGAGI. This CDR3 has 15 amino acids. CDR3 loop: CASSRVDRGSTEAFF. CDR3 in DNA: TGTGCCAGCAGCCGCGTAGACAGGGGGAGCACTGAAGCTTTCTTT.

This clone has only one observation. The genes are TRBV30 and TRBJ1-2, with no clear D. V was clipped by 4 bases and J by 2 bases, with 11 bases between them. The CDR3 runs 13 residues. Germline CDR1 reads GTSNPN; CDR2 reads SVGIG (reference sequence). Written as DNA, the CDR3 is TGTGCCTGGACGGCTTCGGAGAACTATGGCTACACCTTC. Translating gives CAWTASENYGYTF.

This clone turned up a few times. The chain carries TRBV5-1 and TRBJ1-1, with D maybe TRBD1 (5 bases). The CDR3 runs to 13 residues. Germline V gives CDR1 SGHRS, CDR2 YFSETQ. V dropped 0 bases and J dropped 9 bases, with 12 bases sitting between them. The CDR3 region is CASSLAGTGQAFF. In nucleotides, the CDR3 is TGCGCCAGCAGCTTGGCTGGTACAGGCCAAGCTTTCTTT.

The chain is built from TRBV30 and TRBJ2-7; TRBD1 matches 7 bases. The length of the CDR3 is 12 residues. The J segment lost 7 bases and the V segment lost 0 bases, leaving 3 bases of the junction unmatched. Germline CDR1 GTSNPN, CDR2 SVGIG (reference sequence). CDR3 loop: CAWSVRDSEQYF. The CDR3 region has the DNA TGTGCCTGGAGTGTAAGGGACAGTGAGCAGTACTTC.

The chain joins TRBV10-3 to TRBJ2-1; 11 positions agree with TRBD2. V trimming: 10 bases; J trimming: 8 bases; junction bases outside the gene matches: 16. Germline V gene lookup returns CDR1 ENHRY and CDR2 SYGVKD. CDR3 length: 16 amino acids. The CDR3 DNA reads as TGTGCCACGGGACTAGCGGAGGAACTACAAGTTGATGAGCAGTTCTTC. Its protein product is CATGLAEELQVDEQFF.

The genes are TRBV28 and TRBJ2-1; perhaps TRBD1 as D (6 bases). V lost 10 bases and J 1 base, leaving 11 bases between the germline ends. The CDR3 is 13 amino acids. The germline V gene has CDR1 MDHEN and CDR2 SYDVKM. CDR3 DNA sequence: TGTGCCATTACAGGGAGATCCTACAATGAGCAGTTCTTC. Translating gives CAITGRSYNEQFF.

The sample holds a few counts of this clone. This chain connects TRBV5-1 to TRBJ2-2; 8 positions match TRBD2. Germline CDR1 SGHRS, CDR2 YFSETQ. The CDR3 totals 15 residues. V shed 3 bases and J 6 bases; nucleotides not matched to a gene: 7. The CDR3 DNA reads as TGCGCCAGCAGCTCCTCCGCGGGAGGTGCCGGGGAGCTGTTTTTT. This codes for CASSSSAGGAGELFF.

CDR3 nucleotides: TGTGCCAGCAGCCCCACCGGGGGGGGGAATGAGCAGTTCTTC. Residues: CASSPTGGGNEQFF. V is TRBV7-6 and J is TRBJ2-1; 8 positions match TRBD2. Per the germline V gene, CDR1 is SGHVS and CDR2 is FNYEAQ. The length of the CDR3 is 14 residues. V shed 5 bases, J shed 7 bases, and the junction held 7 bases outside the gene matches.

J is TRBJ1-1 and V is TRBV7-8, with TRBD1 matching over 7 bases. The CDR3 has 14 residues. Germline CDR1 reads SGHVS; CDR2 reads FQNEAQ. The V segment lost 5 bases and the J segment 4 bases; nucleotides outside the gene matches: 7. For the CDR3, the DNA is TGTGCCAGCAGCCAGGGGGATTTGGGCACTGAAGCTTTCTTT. It is translated as CASSQGDLGTEAFF.